The 27 T cell receptor beta chains below all came from one sample that was sequenced in a study of cytomegalovirus exposure and HLA in healthy donors. 60 Vbeta and 13 Jbeta primers were used in PCR. The method was immunoSEQ multiplex PCR; TCRdb's version includes in-frame clones alone and lacks a portion of them. The listing records roughly 53,000 clones. The sequenced sample was PBMCs. The receptors were gathered from a man between 18 and 35 years old in good health and CMV-seropositive.

The chain employs TRBV11-3 and TRBJ2-7; 11 nucleotides agree with TRBD2. The CDR3 loop spans 15 amino acids. V was pared by 6 bases and J by 4 bases, with 8 bases of the junction left unmatched. CDR1 and CDR2 (germline): SGHNT, YENEEA. The CDR3 DNA sequence: TGTGCCAGCAGTATATTGGGACTAGCGGAATACGAGCAGTACTTC. Amino acid sequence: CASSILGLAEYEQYF.

This chain's CDR3 is CATDRGGGIQETQYF. DNA of the CDR3: TGTGCCACCGACCGTGGAGGAGGGATTCAAGAGACCCAGTACTTC. The V call is TRBV6-1, the J call TRBJ2-5; a weak D match, TRBD2 (6 bases). The length of the CDR3 is 15 residues. Trimming left V 10 bases short and J 2 bases short, with 20 bases between. Germline-derived CDR1 and CDR2 are MNHNS and SASEGT.

V usage is TRBV14 and J usage is TRBJ1-2; D remains ambiguous. Germline loops: CDR1 SGHDN, CDR2 FVKESK. V was trimmed by 2 bases and J by 3 bases, leaving 7 bases between them. This CDR3 has 13 residues. This CDR3 reads CASSQRQDYGYTF. CDR3 DNA sequence: TGTGCCAGCAGCCAACGGCAGGACTATGGCTACACCTTC.

The V gene is TRBV4-1, the J gene TRBJ2-5; 9 positions match TRBD2. The trim removed 4 bases at V and 5 bases at J, leaving 14 bases unmatched. Germline V gives CDR1 MGHRA, CDR2 YSYEKL. The CDR3 consists of 17 residues. CDR3 in amino acids: CASSPGRIAGVLETQYF. CDR3 DNA: TGCGCCAGCAGCCCAGGGAGGATAGCGGGAGTCCTGGAGACCCAGTACTTC.

DNA for the CDR3: TGTGCCAGTAGTATAGCCGGCGGCGGCCAAGAGACCCAGTACTTC. It is translated as CASSIAGGGQETQYF. The chain uses TRBV19 and TRBJ2-5; D gene uncertain. Per germline, CDR1 LNHDA and CDR2 SQIVND (reference sequence). The CDR3 loop spans 15 amino acids. Trimming stripped 1 base from V and 1 base from J, with 10 bases between.

The chain combines TRBV29-1 with TRBJ2-2; 7 bases line up with TRBD1. CDR1 and CDR2 (germline): SQVTM, ANQGSEA. This CDR3 contains 14 residues. J was trimmed by 3 bases and V by 5 bases; bases with no gene match: 6. The CDR3 loop reads CSVRRTGDTGELFF. As DNA, the CDR3 is TGCAGCGTTCGCAGGACAGGCGACACCGGGGAGCTGTTTTTT.

The genes are TRBV6-5 and TRBJ2-7; D gene ambiguous. This CDR3 is 16 amino acids long. V was pared by 0 bases and J by 0 bases, with 12 bases between. Germline CDR1 reads MNHEY; CDR2 reads SVGAGI. The CDR3: CASSYSNYGSSYEQYF. The CDR3 nucleotides read TGTGCCAGCAGTTACTCGAATTACGGTAGCTCCTACGAGCAGTACTTC.

The chain combines TRBV11-2 with TRBJ1-2; 11 nucleotides align to TRBD1. V was clipped by 6 bases and J by 9 bases; unmatched bases: 9. Germline CDR1 and CDR2: SGHAT and FQNNGV. The CDR3 has 14 residues. The CDR3 nucleotides are TGTGCCAGCAGTCCCGGGACAGGGGGTTTGAGCTACACCTTC. This sequence encodes CASSPGTGGLSYTF.

The genes are TRBV6-5 and TRBJ2-7; 10 bases agree with TRBD1. The V gene's germline CDR1 is MNHEY and CDR2 SVGAGI. The CDR3 runs 15 residues. Trimming removed 6 bases from V and 7 bases from J; junction bases left unmatched: 12. As DNA, the CDR3 is TGTGCCAGCAGGGACAGGGGGGGATTCTACGATGAGCAGTACTTC. This translates into CASRDRGGFYDEQYF.

The chain couples TRBV9 to TRBJ2-1; 10 bases are shared with TRBD2. V shed 4 bases and J 6 bases; nucleotides not matched to a gene: 10. This CDR3 is 16 amino acids long. CDR1 is SGDLS, CDR2 YYNGEE, per germline. The CDR3 DNA reads as TGTGCCAGCAGCCCCCGTTCCCGGACTAGCGGCAATGAGCAGTTCTTC. This codes for CASSPRSRTSGNEQFF.

This sequence joins TRBV6-1 and TRBJ2-1, with TRBD2 identical over 7 bases. With V trimmed by 8 bases and J by 4 bases, 8 bases remained unmatched. The CDR3 covers 14 residues. From germline, CDR1 is MNHNS and CDR2 SASEGT. DNA for the CDR3: TGTGCCAGCGACCCGGGACTACGGTACAATGAGCAGTTCTTC. It encodes CASDPGLRYNEQFF.

The V call is TRBV9, the J call TRBJ1-4, with TRBD1 identical over 10 bases. Unmatched junction bases numbered 2, after V lost 2 bases and J lost 7 bases. The V gene's germline CDR1 is SGDLS and CDR2 YYNGEE. The CDR3 has 14 residues. The DNA for the CDR3 is TGTGCCAGCAGCGTCGGACAGGGGGGTGAAAAACTGTTTTTT. It yields the protein CASSVGQGGEKLFF.

Regarding this clone: Other DNA sequences in this sample translate to the same CDR3. This chain links TRBV29-1 with TRBJ1-2; D remains ambiguous. Germline CDR1 is SQVTM and CDR2 is ANQGSEA. V lost 3 bases and J lost 8, with 16 bases in between. The CDR3 loop spans 13 amino acids. The CDR3 region has the DNA TGCAGCGTTGATCCGGGGTCAGGCTACGGCTACACCTTC. Amino acids: CSVDPGSGYGYTF.

The chain carries TRBV11-2 and TRBJ2-5; D gene uncertain. V lost 5 bases and J 2 bases, leaving 6 bases between the germline ends. Germline V gene sequence: CDR1 SGHAT, CDR2 FQNNGV. CDR3 length equals 12 residues. Written as DNA, the CDR3 is TGTGCCAGCAGCATGGAGCAAGAGACCCAGTACTTC. Protein sequence: CASSMEQETQYF.

The chain uses TRBV6-1 and TRBJ2-4; TRBD1 might be the D (6 bases). The V end lost 6 bases, the J end lost 5 bases, and 11 bases lay between the germline ends. The CDR3 covers 13 residues. In germline, CDR1 is MNHNS, CDR2 SASEGT. This chain's CDR3 is CASRAAGENIQYF. The CDR3 DNA is TGTGCCAGCAGGGCGGCAGGGGAAAACATTCAGTACTTC.

The chain employs TRBV19 and TRBJ1-2, with D maybe TRBD1 (6 bases). Per the germline V gene, CDR1 is LNHDA and CDR2 is SQIVND (reference sequence). V dropped 4 bases and J dropped 7 bases, with 16 bases sitting between them. The length of the CDR3 is 14 residues. As DNA, the CDR3 is TGTGCCAGTAGTAAGGGGGACACCGCTCGTGGCTACACCTTC. As protein: CASSKGDTARGYTF.

Here the CDR3 reads CASSRQTSNTEAFF. The CDR3 DNA sequence: TGTGCCAGCAGCCGACAGACCTCGAACACTGAAGCTTTCTTT. The J gene is TRBJ1-1, the V gene TRBV11-2, with D perhaps matching TRBD1 (5 bases). V was pared by 5 bases and J by 1 base, with 11 bases between. The CDR3 loop spans 14 amino acids. Germline CDR1 SGHAT, CDR2 FQNNGV.

The rearrangement joins TRBV14 to TRBJ2-3; 12 nucleotides agree with TRBD2. V was pared by 4 bases and J by 2 bases, with 7 bases of the junction left unmatched. The CDR3 runs to 17 residues. CDR1 and CDR2 from the germline V gene are SGHDN and FVKESK. Here the CDR3 reads CASSRGLAGGPTDTQYF. CDR3 DNA: TGTGCCAGCAGCCGCGGCCTAGCGGGAGGGCCCACAGATACGCAGTATTTT.

A word on this clone: This same CDR3 is encoded by further DNA sequences in the sample. The chain links TRBV7-2 to TRBJ2-3, with 7 bases identical to TRBD2. The CDR3 covers 14 residues. Trimming at V came to 1 base and at J to 4 bases, leaving 2 bases not matched to a gene. Germline-derived CDR1 and CDR2 are SGHTA and FQGNSA. Written as DNA, the CDR3 is TGTGCCAGCAGCTTAGGGCTAGCGGCAGATACGCAGTATTTT. Protein sequence: CASSLGLAADTQYF.

The J gene is TRBJ1-2, the V gene TRBV4-2; no clear D gene. The CDR3 contains 13 residues. Deletions cut 0 bases from V and 3 bases from J, with 5 bases between. CDR1 and CDR2 from the germline V gene are LGHNA and YNFKEQ. Here the CDR3 reads CASSQDMYYGYTF. The CDR3 coding sequence is TGTGCCAGCAGCCAAGATATGTACTATGGCTACACCTTC.

The rearrangement uses TRBV13 and TRBJ1-2; 9 bases match TRBD1. Germline V CDR1 and CDR2: PRHDT, FYEKMQ (reference sequence). The trim removed 0 bases at V and 6 bases at J, leaving 5 bases unmatched. The CDR3 has 15 residues. The CDR3, as DNA: TGTGCCAGCAGCTTAGGGGACAGGGGCGGAAATGGCTACACCTTC. This codes for CASSLGDRGGNGYTF.

V and J are TRBV5-6 and TRBJ2-1; maybe TRBD1 (6 bases). This CDR3 is 13 amino acids long. Between the trimmed V and J ends, which lost 4 bases and 6 bases, there was a span of 11 bases. Germline CDR1 reads SGHDT; CDR2 reads YYEEEE. The CDR3 DNA reads TGTGCCAGCAGCCGAACAGGGCCCAATGAGCAGTTCTTC. Its translation is CASSRTGPNEQFF.

The chain couples TRBV5-1 to TRBJ2-5; D possibly corresponds to TRBD1 (5 bases). The CDR3 loop spans 18 amino acids. The V gene's germline CDR1 is SGHRS and CDR2 YFSETQ. V was cut by 1 base and J by 5 bases, with 24 bases left in between. DNA for the CDR3: TGCGCCAGCAGCTTGATCCTCACGGTTACACCTGGGGCGGAGACCCAGTACTTC. Protein product: CASSLILTVTPGAETQYF.

The rearrangement joins TRBV7-2 to TRBJ1-3, with TRBD1 matching 9 bases. This CDR3 comprises 15 residues. Per germline, CDR1 SGHTA and CDR2 FQGNSA. J gave up 2 bases and V 1 base, and 0 bases lay outside the gene matches. The CDR3 region is CASSLGQGAGNTIYF. The CDR3 DNA reads as TGTGCCAGCAGCTTAGGACAGGGGGCTGGAAACACCATATATTTT.

The chain has TRBV6-1 and TRBJ2-3; TRBD1 matches 8 bases. Germline-derived CDR1 and CDR2 are MNHNS and SASEGT. The junction had 6 bases not matched to a gene; V was cut back by 3 bases and J by 4 bases. This CDR3 spans 15 amino acids. CDR3 amino acids: CASSDTGQAPDTQYF. The CDR3 nucleotides read TGTGCCAGCAGTGACACGGGACAGGCCCCAGATACGCAGTATTTT.

The V call is TRBV15, the J call TRBJ2-1; D is possibly TRBD2 (5 bases). Between the trimmed V and J ends, which lost 1 base and 0 bases, there was a span of 7 bases. Looked up from germline, CDR1 is LNHNV and CDR2 is YYDKDF (reference sequence). The CDR3 has 15 amino acids. DNA of the CDR3: TGTGCCACCAGCAGAGCAGCGGCCTCCTACAATGAGCAGTTCTTC. Amino acids: CATSRAAASYNEQFF.

This chain uses TRBV19 with TRBJ2-1, with 14 bases aligning to TRBD2. V lost 6 bases and J lost 2; bases outside the gene matches: 3. This CDR3 comprises 16 residues. Germline CDR1 and CDR2: LNHDA and SQIVND (reference sequence). CDR3 in DNA: TGTGCCAGTAGAGGACTAGCGGGAGGCCCCTACAATGAGCAGTTCTTC. This encodes CASRGLAGGPYNEQFF. Full variable domain (missing parts from reference TRBV19 and TRBJ2-1): DGGITQSPKYLFRKEGQNVTLSCEQNLNHDAMYWYRQDPGQGLRLIYYSQIVNDFQKGDIAEGYSVSREKKESFPLTVTSAQKNPTAFYLCASRGLAGGPYNEQFFGPGTRLTVL.